This paragraph covers one T cell receptor beta chain sequence. Treatment meaning: 15 to 20 received Ad26.COV2.S at low or high dose, single or two shots; several received placebo; per-sample allocation not given. Following the first vaccine or placebo injection, samples were taken on day 63. The sample belongs to a study of Ad26.COV2.S vaccination and SARS-CoV-2 variants. This CDR3 has 13 residues. V dropped 6 bases and J dropped 1; count of bases not matched to a gene: 2. Germline-derived CDR1 and CDR2 are SNHLY and FYNNEI. The assay was immunoSEQ multiplex PCR, and TCRdb's table has in-frame clones only and misses some. The profile shows roughly 380,000 clones, around 86% of them singletons.

V is TRBV2 and J is TRBJ1-2; TRBD1 aligns across 7 bases. This specimen was peripheral blood, taken in a trial of Ad26.COV2.S vaccine versus placebo. The source is a person aged 18 to 65 who received the Ad26.COV2.S COVID-19 vaccine or a placebo. CDR3 DNA sequence: TGTGCCAGCAGACAGGGGCTTAACTATGGCTACACCTTC. Residues: CASRQGLNYGYTF. Full variable domain (outside the CDR3, taken from reference TRBV2 and TRBJ1-2): EPEVTQTPSHQVTQMGQEVILRCVPISNHLYFYWYRQILGQKVEFLVSFYNNEISEKSEIFDDQFSVERPDGSNFTLKIRSTKLEDSAMYFCASRQGLNYGYTFGSGTRLTVV.